This T cell receptor (beta chain) was sequenced for a study of Ad26.COV2.S vaccination and SARS-CoV-2 variants. Sample treatment: roughly 19 received Ad26.COV2.S at low or high dose, single or two shots; several received placebo; per-sample allocation not given. Sample collection was performed on day 63 after the first vaccine or placebo injection. The CDR3 totals 13 residues. The V end lost 3 bases, the J end lost 5 bases, and 8 bases lay between the germline ends. Method: immunoSEQ multiplex PCR; TCRdb's copy keeps in-frame clones and lacks some. The sample consists of approximately 420,000 clones, more than 85% of them appearing once.

The chain combines TRBV12-3 or TRBV12-4 with TRBJ1-5; the D is unclear. Sequences were derived from peripheral blood, sampled in a trial of Ad26.COV2.S vaccine versus placebo. The clonotype was recovered from a person between 18 and 59 years old who received the Ad26.COV2.S COVID-19 vaccine or a placebo. CDR3 DNA sequence: TGTGCCAGCAGTTTTAGTCCGGATCAGCCCCAGCATTTT. This codes for CASSFSPDQPQHF.